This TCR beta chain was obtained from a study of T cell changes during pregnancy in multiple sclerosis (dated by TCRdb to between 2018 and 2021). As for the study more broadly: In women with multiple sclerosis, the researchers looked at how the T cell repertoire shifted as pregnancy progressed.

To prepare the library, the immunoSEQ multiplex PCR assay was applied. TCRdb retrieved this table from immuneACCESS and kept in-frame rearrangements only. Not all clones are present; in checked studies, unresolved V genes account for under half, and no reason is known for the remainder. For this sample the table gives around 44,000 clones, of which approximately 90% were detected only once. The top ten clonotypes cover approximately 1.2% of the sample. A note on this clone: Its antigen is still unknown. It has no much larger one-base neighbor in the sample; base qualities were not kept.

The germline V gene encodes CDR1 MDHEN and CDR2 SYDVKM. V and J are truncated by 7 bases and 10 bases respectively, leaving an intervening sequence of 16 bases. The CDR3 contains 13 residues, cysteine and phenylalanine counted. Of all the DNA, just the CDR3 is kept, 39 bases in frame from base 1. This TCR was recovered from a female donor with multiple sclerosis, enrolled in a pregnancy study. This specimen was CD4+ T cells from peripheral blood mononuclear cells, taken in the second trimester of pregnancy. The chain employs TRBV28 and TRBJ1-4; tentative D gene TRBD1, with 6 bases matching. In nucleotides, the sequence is TGTGCCAGCAAAGGGGGTGGGGACCGAAAACTGTTTTTT. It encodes CASKGGGDRKLFF.